The 23 T cell receptor beta chains given below trace back to one sample, sequenced in a study of blood T cell repertoires in COVID-19. Produced via immunoSEQ multiplex PCR; TCRdb's table is partial and in-frame only. This sample has some 260,000 clones, with around 90% found just once. Sequenced sample: PBMCs or T cells enriched from blood (not recorded which). The receptors originated from a woman aged 25 to 39 with acute COVID-19.

The V gene is TRBV28, the J gene TRBJ2-7; D possibly corresponds to TRBD1 (6 bases). The germline V and J ends were trimmed by 2 bases and 2 bases, with 10 bases remaining between them. The germline CDR1 and CDR2 sequences are MDHEN and SYDVKM. The CDR3 consists of 14 residues. This CDR3 is CASSLVDRPYEQYF. CDR3 DNA: TGTGCCAGCAGTTTAGTGGACAGACCCTACGAGCAGTACTTC.

V is TRBV12-3 or TRBV12-4 and J is TRBJ1-6; 8 bases match TRBD1. V lost 6 bases and J lost 11; bases outside the gene matches: 6. The CDR3 has 13 residues. The CDR3 bases are TGTGCCAGCAGCGGACAGGGAGAAGCACCCCTCCACTTT. It codes for CASSGQGEAPLHF.

The V gene is TRBV5-1, the J gene TRBJ2-6; TRBD1 matches 8 bases. The germline V gene has CDR1 SGHRS and CDR2 YFSETQ. The trim removed 4 bases at V and 4 bases at J, leaving 7 bases unmatched. The CDR3 runs 16 residues. The CDR3 sequence: CASSLRQGFGANVLTF. As DNA, the CDR3 is TGCGCCAGCAGCCTAAGACAGGGGTTCGGGGCCAACGTCCTGACTTTC.

The chain carries TRBV11-3 and TRBJ2-5, with D perhaps TRBD2 (5 bases). The length of the CDR3 is 15 residues. Germline values: CDR1 SGHNT, CDR2 YENEEA. Trimming left V 5 bases short and J 5 bases short, with 18 bases between. The CDR3 region is CASSPGGSPQETQYF. For the CDR3, the DNA is TGTGCCAGCAGCCCAGGCGGGTCCCCCCAGGAGACCCAGTACTTC. The full variable domain, in which reference TRBV11-3 and TRBJ2-5 provide the parts outside the CDR3, is EAGVVQSPRYKIIEKKQPVAFWCNPISGHNTLYWYLQNLGQGPELLIRYENEEAVDDSQLPKDRFSAERLKGVDSTLKIQPAELGDSAVYLCASSPGGSPQETQYFGPGTRLLVL.

The chain uses TRBV4-3 and TRBJ2-7, with TRBD2 matching 8 bases. CDR1 is LGHNA, CDR2 YSLEER, per germline. The CDR3 is 16 amino acids. Trimming took 0 bases from V and 2 from J; bases not matched to a gene: 6. This chain's CDR3 is CASSQELSGSPYEQYF. As DNA, the CDR3 is TGCGCCAGCAGCCAAGAGCTGAGCGGGAGCCCCTACGAGCAGTACTTC.

CDR3: CASSPRTGVNSPLHF. The CDR3 DNA follows: TGTGCCAGCAGCCCCCGGACAGGCGTGAATTCACCCCTCCACTTT. The rearrangement joins TRBV5-8 to TRBJ1-6, with 7 bases that match TRBD1. J was trimmed by 7 bases and V by 4 bases; bases with no gene match: 8. CDR1 SGHTS and CDR2 YDEGEE come from the germline V gene. CDR3 size: 15 residues. The complete variable domain, with remaining parts taken from reference TRBV5-8 and TRBJ1-6, reads EAGVTQSPTHLIKTRGQQATLRCSPISGHTSVYWYQQALGLGLQFLLWYDEGEERNRGNFPPRFSGRQFPNYSSELNVNALELEDSALYLCASSPRTGVNSPLHFGNGTRLTVT.

This chain links TRBV10-1 with TRBJ2-5; 7 bases map to TRBD1. This CDR3 is built from 15 residues. Trimming cost V 5 bases and J 3 bases; bases outside gene matches: 9. In germline, CDR1 is WNHNN, CDR2 SYGVQD (reference sequence). CDR3 sequence: CASSSAGTDKETQYF. The CDR3, as DNA: TGCGCCAGCAGTTCGGCCGGGACAGACAAAGAGACCCAGTACTTC.

This clone appeared a few times. The V gene is TRBV6-4, the J gene TRBJ1-6; D is perhaps TRBD1 (6 bases). Deletions cut 5 bases from V and 7 bases from J, with 9 bases between. CDR3 length: 13 residues. Germline CDR1 is MRHNA and CDR2 is SNTAGT. The CDR3 coding sequence is TGTGCCAGCAGTCCAGGGGAGAATTCACCCCTCCACTTT. Amino acid sequence: CASSPGENSPLHF.

The chain links TRBV12-3 or TRBV12-4 to TRBJ2-1, with D possibly matching TRBD1 (5 bases). The ends were cut back, 5 bases at V and 7 bases at J, with 6 bases in the middle. There are 11 residues in the CDR3. The CDR3 loop reads CASSGANEQFF. The CDR3 DNA sequence: TGTGCCAGCAGTGGGGCGAATGAGCAGTTCTTC.

The rearrangement joins TRBV7-3 to TRBJ2-3, with 7 bases that match TRBD2. The CDR3 loop spans 16 amino acids. The germline V gene encodes CDR1 SGHTA and CDR2 FQGTGA. After removal of 5 bases from V and 3 bases from J, the junction contained 11 bases not matched to a gene. The CDR3 nucleotides read TGTGCCAGCAGCCAGGAGGGTCGGGGAGGGACAGATACGCAGTATTTT. It translates to CASSQEGRGGTDTQYF.

V usage is TRBV5-1 and J usage is TRBJ2-1, with TRBD1 matching over 7 bases. Per germline, CDR1 SGHRS and CDR2 YFSETQ. This CDR3 spans 13 amino acids. Germline trimming cut 3 bases from V and 6 bases from J; bases unmatched to any gene: 3. CDR3 bases: TGCGCCAGCAGCTCGGGACAGACCAATGAGCAGTTCTTC. Residues: CASSSGQTNEQFF.

The chain links TRBV9 to TRBJ2-3, with 7 nucleotides matching TRBD1. This CDR3 is built from 16 residues. The junction had 10 bases not matched to a gene; V was cut back by 5 bases and J by 1 base. Per the germline V gene, CDR1 is SGDLS and CDR2 is YYNGEE. CDR3 DNA: TGTGCCAGCAGTAAGGACCCCGGGACAGGCACAGATACGCAGTATTTT. Amino acids: CASSKDPGTGTDTQYF.

This clone was seen only a few times. An end of the junction does not agree with germline; a read error may underlie this. The chain employs TRBV6-2 or TRBV6-3 and TRBJ1-2; D not resolved. The germline V gene has CDR1 MNHEY and CDR2 SVGEGT. The CDR3 contains 14 residues. CDR3 in amino acids: CASSYYPDHYGYTF. CDR3 nucleotide sequence: TGTGCCAGCAGTTACTACCCAGATCACTACGGCTACACCTTC.

V and J are TRBV30 and TRBJ1-1, with D unclear. Germline CDR1 and CDR2: GTSNPN and SVGIG (reference sequence). V lost 2 bases and J 1 base, leaving 5 bases between the germline ends. This CDR3 region has 12 residues. This CDR3 is CAWSRENTEAFF. The CDR3 nucleotides read TGTGCCTGGAGTCGGGAGAACACTGAAGCTTTCTTT.

This chain connects TRBV5-4 to TRBJ1-2; no firm D call. Trimming removed 2 bases at V and 7 bases at J, with 9 bases between. The length of the CDR3 is 12 residues. CDR1 is SGHNT, CDR2 YYREEE, per germline (reference sequence). The DNA of the CDR3 is TGTGCCAGCAGCTTCCCGGGTGGTGGCTACACCTTC. This sequence encodes CASSFPGGGYTF.

The gene calls are TRBV5-6 and TRBJ1-4; D gene unclear. The CDR3 spans 14 residues. V was cut by 1 base and J by 8 bases, with 12 bases left in between. Germline assignment: CDR1 SGHDT and CDR2 YYEEEE. The CDR3 here is CASSLSGNDEKLFF. Here the CDR3 DNA reads TGTGCCAGCAGCTTGTCAGGCAATGACGAAAAACTGTTTTTT.

V gene TRBV28 combines with J gene TRBJ2-7; 9 positions agree with TRBD2. Germline loops: CDR1 MDHEN, CDR2 SYDVKM. This CDR3 has 15 residues. Trimming cost V 2 bases and J 5 bases; bases outside gene matches: 7. DNA of the CDR3: TGTGCCAGCAGTTTAAGTGCGGGAGGGCTTAACGAGCAGTACTTC. Translated, it gives CASSLSAGGLNEQYF.

The chain combines TRBV9 with TRBJ2-3, with 7 bases aligning to TRBD2. This CDR3 comprises 14 residues. Trimming at V came to 7 bases and at J to 2 bases, leaving 7 bases not matched to a gene. Germline V gives CDR1 SGDLS, CDR2 YYNGEE. This CDR3 is CASGPGDYTDTQYF. The CDR3 DNA is TGTGCCAGCGGACCCGGGGACTACACAGATACGCAGTATTTT.

This chain uses TRBV6-5 with TRBJ1-2; 9 bases match TRBD1. Germline V lookup: CDR1 MNHEY, CDR2 SVGAGI. This CDR3 has 14 amino acids. J lost 8 bases, V lost 6 bases, and 10 bases had no gene match. CDR3 amino acids: CASSRVQGAEGYTF. The CDR3 DNA reads TGTGCCAGCAGCCGGGTACAGGGGGCAGAGGGCTACACCTTC.

This chain connects TRBV28 to TRBJ1-2; 7 bases match TRBD1. The CDR3 contains 14 residues. Germline CDR1 and CDR2: MDHEN and SYDVKM. V was pared by 6 bases and J by 4 bases, with 8 bases of the junction left unmatched. CDR3: CASSNDGTVYGYTF. DNA of the CDR3: TGTGCCAGCAGCAACGACGGGACAGTCTATGGCTACACCTTC.

The rearrangement uses TRBV19 and TRBJ2-2; 8 nucleotides align to TRBD2. Trimming at V came to 5 bases and at J to 4 bases, leaving 9 bases not matched to a gene. In germline, CDR1 is LNHDA, CDR2 SQIVND (reference sequence). The length of the CDR3 is 16 residues. For the CDR3, the DNA is TGTGCCAGTAGTCCGGATAGCGGGGCGGTCACCGGGGAGCTGTTTTTT. Amino acid sequence: CASSPDSGAVTGELFF. Based on the CDR3 plus reference TRBV19 and TRBJ2-2, the full variable domain is DGGITQSPKYLFRKEGQNVTLSCEQNLNHDAMYWYRQDPGQGLRLIYYSQIVNDFQKGDIAEGYSVSREKKESFPLTVTSAQKNPTAFYLCASSPDSGAVTGELFFGEGSRLTVL.

As for this clone: Additional DNA sequences in this sample encode the identical CDR3. V and J are TRBV7-2 and TRBJ1-5, with D possibly TRBD1 on 5 matching bases. In germline, CDR1 is SGHTA, CDR2 FQGNSA. This CDR3 has 13 amino acids. The germline V and J ends were trimmed by 0 bases and 7 bases, with 7 bases remaining between them. This CDR3 is CASSLAEGQPQHF. The DNA of the CDR3 is TGTGCCAGCAGCTTAGCGGAGGGGCAGCCCCAGCATTTT.

J is TRBJ2-6 and V is TRBV28; D possibly corresponds to TRBD1 (5 bases). Trimming shortened V by 6 bases and J by 2 bases, and 11 bases separated the two germline ends. The CDR3 sequence is 15 residues long. CDR1 is MDHEN, CDR2 SYDVKM, per germline. The CDR3: CASSWTIPGANVLTF. The CDR3 nucleotides read TGTGCCAGCAGCTGGACAATACCTGGGGCCAACGTCCTGACTTTC. Supplemented by reference TRBV28 and TRBJ2-6, the full variable domain reads DVKVTQSSRYLVKRTGEKVFLECVQDMDHENMFWYRQDPGLGLRLIYFSYDVKMKEKGDIPEGYSVSREKKERFSLILESASTNQTSMYLCASSWTIPGANVLTFGAGSRLTVL.